This T cell receptor (beta chain) came from a study of T cells expressing NK-cell markers. TCRdb processed the 5' RACE reads again and assigns one entry to each CDR3 protein, with no DNA. The listing contains some 460,000 distinct CDR3 sequences. The length of the CDR3 is 18 residues. Germline V gene data show CDR1 as LGHDT and CDR2 as YNNKEL (reference sequence). The clonotype comes from a woman aged 45 to 65 in good health. The material sequenced was blood T cells: a sorted CD56 or NKG2C T cell subset, CD4+ or CD8+ T cells, or bulk PBMC T cells (not recorded which). The chain couples TRBV3-1 to TRBJ2-6; there is no DNA to check the TCRdb D call of TRBD1. The CDR3 is CASSGQGAIISGANVLTF.